This T cell receptor (beta chain) was identified in a study of regulatory T cells in long-lasting Graves disease. Study overall: New Graves' disease cases had less than 3 months of antithyroid drugs.

CDR3 regions were amplified by Arm-PCR using iRepertoire HTBI primers to build TCR beta libraries. TCRdb re-derived calls from the multiplex PCR reads in MiXCR, one entry per CDR3 protein. The sample lists hundreds of thousands of distinct CDR3 sequences; around 13% were seen once. Per the germline V gene, CDR1 is KGHDR and CDR2 is SFDVKD. The V segment lost 6 bases and the J segment 0 bases; nucleotides outside the gene matches: 7. The CDR3 loop spans 17 amino acids. Indicated time point: newly diagnosed GD, antithyroid drugs for less than 3 months. The authors made the TCR library using RNA they extracted from PBMCs. Graves' disease diagnoses used American Thyroid Association guidelines. This clonotype appeared many times. The same specimen was also included in a second study, on T cells in Graves' hyperthyroidism and ophthalmopathy. That paper states: HTBI primers were employed in a first-round RT-PCR of the TCR CDR3.

This sequence joins TRBV24-1 and TRBJ2-2; TRBD2 matches 9 bases. This clonotype originated in a woman in her thirties with Graves disease. The sequencing used peripheral blood mononuclear cells (PBMCs), collected at new diagnosis, from a patient treated with antithyroid drugs. CDR3 protein: CATSLSPSGTNTGELFF. The CDR3 nucleotides are TGTGCCACCAGTCTCTCCCCTAGCGGGACGAACACCGGGGAGCTGTTTTTT.